Below are 17 T cell receptor beta chains sequenced from a single sample in a study of molecular identifiers for immune sequencing clone quantification. TCRdb re-derived calls from the PCR reads in MiXCR, one entry per CDR3 protein. The sample lists about 500,000 distinct CDR3 sequences; roughly a fifth were seen once. Sequenced: naive CD8+ T cells from blood, with Jurkat cell RNA spiked in. This sample's subset: FACS-sorted CD8+CD4-CCR7+CD45RA+ naive T cells. The receptors come from a human donor in good health. Some libraries in this study had Jurkat cell RNA spiked in.

In its sample, this clonotype was seen a few times. The chain links TRBV11-2 to TRBJ2-5, with D perhaps TRBD2 (5 bases). Trimming removed 1 base at V and 1 base at J, with 16 bases between. This CDR3 is built from 17 residues. The germline V gene has CDR1 SGHAT and CDR2 FQNNGV. CDR3 in amino acids: CASSLGMGSIGQETQYF. For the CDR3, the DNA is TGTGCCAGCAGCTTAGGAATGGGGAGTATTGGCCAAGAGACCCAGTACTTC.

This clonotype has a handful of counts. V and J are TRBV5-4 and TRBJ1-2; tentatively, D is TRBD1 (5 bases). Germline V gene sequence: CDR1 SGHNT, CDR2 YYREEE (reference sequence). V was cut by 3 bases and J by 4 bases, with 10 bases left in between. This CDR3 is built from 13 residues. CDR3 in amino acids: CASSSQDIYGYTF. The CDR3 DNA is TGTGCCAGCAGCTCCCAGGACATCTATGGCTACACCTTC.

The rearrangement uses TRBV7-9 and TRBJ2-7; 8 bases align to TRBD2. Trimming at V came to 1 base and at J to 3 bases, leaving 5 bases not matched to a gene. The CDR3 covers 15 residues. Germline-derived CDR1 and CDR2 are SEHNR and FQNEAQ (reference sequence). In nucleotides, the CDR3 is TGTGCCAGCAGCTTAGGGGCGGGAGGCTTCTACGAGCAGTACTTC. Residues: CASSLGAGGFYEQYF.

This chain joins TRBV11-2 and TRBJ2-1, with a tentative D call TRBD1 (5 bases). The V gene lost 4 bases and the J gene lost 7 bases, with 20 bases spanning the gap. This CDR3 is built from 16 residues. Looked up from germline, CDR1 is SGHAT and CDR2 is FQNNGV. DNA of the CDR3: TGTGCCAGCAGCTCCCTGACAGACCTATTTCGGAATGAGCAGTTCTTC. Amino acids: CASSSLTDLFRNEQFF.

The chain is built from TRBV15 and TRBJ1-2, with a weak D call TRBD1 (5 bases). The V gene lost 4 bases and the J gene lost 4 bases, with 16 bases spanning the gap. From germline, CDR1 is LNHNV and CDR2 YYDKDF (reference sequence). This CDR3 contains 15 residues. CDR3 loop: CATSTPWRGSYGYTF. In DNA form, the CDR3 reads TGTGCCACCAGCACCCCCTGGAGGGGATCCTATGGCTACACCTTC.

This clonotype appeared many times. This sequence joins TRBV6-2 or TRBV6-3 and TRBJ2-5; no clear D. The CDR3 is made up of 15 amino acids. Trimming removed 7 bases at V and 1 base at J, with 16 bases between. Germline values: CDR1 MNHEY, CDR2 SVGEGT. This CDR3 reads CASTLIWASQETQYF. Written as DNA, the CDR3 is TGTGCCAGCACCCTCATATGGGCCTCCCAAGAGACCCAGTACTTC.

This clonotype was found a few times. The chain couples TRBV3-1 to TRBJ2-3; 9 bases align to TRBD2. Germline V gives CDR1 LGHDT, CDR2 YNNKEL (reference sequence). The CDR3 sequence is 16 residues long. The J segment lost 2 bases and the V segment lost 0 bases, leaving 3 bases of the junction unmatched. The CDR3 here is CASSQERGGSTDTQYF. The CDR3 DNA sequence: TGTGCCAGCAGCCAAGAGCGGGGGGGTTCCACAGATACGCAGTATTTT.

This clonotype was detected ten times or more. This rearrangement joins TRBV12-3 or TRBV12-4 to TRBJ1-2; 8 bases are shared with TRBD1. The CDR3 has 14 amino acids. V lost 3 bases, J lost 6 bases, and 6 bases stayed unmatched. The DNA of the CDR3 is TGTGCCAGCAGTTTCCGCCCAGGGGGCGATGGCTACACCTTC. It specifies CASSFRPGGDGYTF.

This clonotype occurred many times. The V call is TRBV29-1, the J call TRBJ1-1; D remains ambiguous. Germline V CDR1 and CDR2: SQVTM, ANQGSEA. The CDR3 is 12 amino acids. The germline V and J ends were trimmed by 1 base and 7 bases, with 10 bases remaining between them. CDR3 loop: CSVEVISLEAFF. The CDR3 DNA follows: TGCAGCGTTGAAGTGATCAGCCTTGAAGCTTTCTTT.

This clonotype was detected many times. This rearrangement joins TRBV27 to TRBJ1-1, with no clear D. Trimming removed 3 bases at V and 3 bases at J, with 11 bases between. This CDR3 has 14 residues. Germline assignment: CDR1 MNHEY and CDR2 SMNVEV (reference sequence). The CDR3 DNA is TGTGCCAGCAGTTTCGGGTATTTGGACACTGAAGCTTTCTTT. Translated: CASSFGYLDTEAFF.

This clonotype was seen a handful of times. The chain combines TRBV20-1 with TRBJ2-1; 8 positions agree with TRBD1. Germline CDR1 reads DFQATT; CDR2 reads SNEGSKA (reference sequence). This CDR3 is built from 15 residues. The V and J ends lost 5 bases and 5 bases, in that order; junction bases with no gene match: 11. CDR3 residues: CSARSTGGLNNEQFF. CDR3 in DNA: TGCAGTGCTCGTAGTACAGGGGGTTTAAACAATGAGCAGTTCTTC.

This clonotype was counted at least ten times. The rearrangement links TRBV9 to TRBJ1-5; no definite D call. The germline V gene encodes CDR1 SGDLS and CDR2 YYNGEE. The CDR3 spans 14 residues. Deletions cut 2 bases from V and 2 bases from J, with 8 bases between. CDR3 residues: CASSVGYGNQPQHF. CDR3 sequence (DNA): TGTGCCAGCAGCGTTGGGTACGGCAATCAGCCCCAGCATTTT.

The table lists this clonotype with a count of one. The CDR3 reads CASSPDGGYSSGNTIYF. DNA for the CDR3: TGTGCCAGCAGCCCCGACGGGGGTTATTCTTCTGGAAACACCATATATTTT. This rearrangement joins TRBV28 to TRBJ1-3; possibly TRBD1 for D (5 bases). This CDR3 region has 17 residues. V was cut by 6 bases and J by 1 base, with 19 bases left in between. Germline CDR1 reads MDHEN; CDR2 reads SYDVKM.

Remarks on this clonotype: This may come from a read error, since a much larger clone is one base off. V and J are TRBV20-1 and TRBJ2-3; tentative D call: TRBD2 (6 bases). The CDR3 covers 15 residues. Per germline, CDR1 DFQATT and CDR2 SNEGSKA (reference sequence). Deletions cut 5 bases from V and 0 bases from J, with 15 bases between. CDR3 bases: TGCAGTGCTCCGCTTTGGGCGGGAAGCACAGATACGCAGTATTTT. As protein: CSAPLWAGSTDTQYF.

The chain uses TRBV2 and TRBJ2-1; D gene unclear. Trimming took off 2 bases at V and 5 bases at J, with 7 bases between the two ends. Germline loops: CDR1 SNHLY, CDR2 FYNNEI. The CDR3 consists of 13 residues. The CDR3 sequence is CASSELQNNEQFF. Here the CDR3 DNA reads TGTGCCAGCAGTGAACTACAGAACAATGAGCAGTTCTTC.

The J gene is TRBJ2-7, the V gene TRBV7-9; a possible D gene is TRBD1 (5 bases). V was shortened by 3 bases and J by 2 bases, with 14 bases between the two germline ends. This CDR3 contains 15 residues. Germline assignment: CDR1 SEHNR and CDR2 FQNEAQ (reference sequence). The CDR3 protein is CASSFITGHTYEQYF. The CDR3 coding sequence is TGTGCCAGCAGCTTTATCACAGGTCATACCTACGAGCAGTACTTC.

V is TRBV6-1 and J is TRBJ2-4; D may match TRBD1 or TRBD2 (5 bases each). V gave up 6 bases and J gave up 1 base, with 13 bases separating them. This CDR3 has 15 amino acids. From germline, CDR1 is MNHNS and CDR2 SASEGT. As DNA, the CDR3 is TGTGCCAGCAGCCAGTGGTGGGGGGCCAAAAACATTCAGTACTTC. Encoded protein: CASSQWWGAKNIQYF.